The entry below describes one TCR beta chain. The antigen is undetermined. A J-beta primer mix and a sample-barcoded 5' primer were used in a second PCR of about 6 to 12 cycles. One entry per CDR3 protein, called by TCRdb with MiXCR from the 5' RACE reads. The table includes about 580,000 distinct CDR3 sequences, more than 45% detected once. V lost 4 bases, J lost 0 bases, and 15 bases stayed unmatched. Germline-derived CDR1 and CDR2 are SGHRS and YFSETQ. This CDR3 region has 19 residues. This sample is drawn from a study of blood T cells in healthy people across ages. Study-level points and caveats: Greater diversity and more naive CD4+ cells were seen in long-lived donors than in aged donors. What prevented conclusive comparison of naive and antigen-experienced cells was that PBMCs were unsorted.

The material sequenced was blood. The gene calls are TRBV5-1 and TRBJ2-3; 9 nucleotides line up with TRBD2. This receptor was identified in a man older than 75 in good health. For the CDR3, the DNA is TGCGCCAGCAGCCCTGGGGGGAGCGGGAGGAGAACTAGCACAGATACGCAGTATTTT. Translated: CASSPGGSGRRTSTDTQYF.